Below, 3 T cell receptor beta chains from the same sample are listed, as sequenced in a study of T cells in Graves' hyperthyroidism and ophthalmopathy. TCR beta CDR3 sequences were amplified from RNA transcripts. A set of HTBI primers served as the primers for a first-round RT-PCR of the TCR CDR3. One entry per CDR3 protein, called by TCRdb with MiXCR from the multiplex PCR reads. The table lists around 700,000 distinct CDR3 sequences, approximately 19% of them singletons. Source material: blood. All receptors derive from a woman aged 45-65 years with Graves' hyperthyroidism that later progressed to Graves' ophthalmopathy.

V gene TRBV13 combines with J gene TRBJ1-4; D uncertain. This CDR3 is 18 amino acids long. Germline values: CDR1 PRHDT, CDR2 FYEKMQ (reference sequence). Trimming took 0 bases from V and 0 from J, leaving 14 bases between them. This CDR3 reads CASSLGPQVGTTNEKLFF. The CDR3 bases are TGTGCCAGCAGCTTAGGTCCCCAGGTGGGGACAACTAATGAAAAACTGTTTTTT.

The chain carries TRBV20-1 and TRBJ1-5; D is uncertain. V was clipped by 4 bases and J by 2 bases, with 12 bases between them. The CDR3 is 14 residues long. Germline V gene lookup returns CDR1 DFQATT and CDR2 SNEGSKA (reference sequence). The CDR3 is CSATEGPGNQPQHF. CDR3 DNA: TGCAGTGCTACTGAAGGGCCTGGCAATCAGCCCCAGCATTTT.

This clonotype was observed at least ten times. The rearrangement uses TRBV3-1 and TRBJ2-5, with a weak D call TRBD2 (5 bases). V lost 0 bases to trimming and J lost 5 bases, with 13 bases between them. Per the germline V gene, CDR1 is LGHDT and CDR2 is YNNKEL (reference sequence). This CDR3 comprises 15 residues. The CDR3 spells CASSQDRGVVETQYF. The CDR3 coding sequence is TGTGCCAGCAGCCAAGACCGGGGTGTGGTGGAGACCCAGTACTTC.